This T cell receptor beta chain emerged from a study of CD8 T cells in ankylosing spondylitis. Study-level findings and limits: Disease-linked clones reportedly concentrated significantly in matched ankylosing spondylitis synovial fluid. Typical of ankylosing spondylitis blood, it appeared, was a TCR beta motif of fewer than ten highly homologous variants.

The CDR3 totals 14 residues. Germline V gene sequence: CDR1 LGHDT, CDR2 YNNKEL (reference sequence). With 5 bases clipped from V and 2 bases from J, the junction kept 5 bases outside the gene matches. MiXCR, applied by TCRdb to the 5' RACE reads, yields one record per CDR3 protein. Among roughly 230,000 distinct CDR3 sequences, roughly 18% were seen once, and the ten largest hold approximately 32%. As for this clonotype: Its specificity is not known.

This receptor was identified in a male donor with ankylosing spondylitis or in good health (not recorded which). Sequencing used blood, either unsorted or a sorted T cell fraction (not recorded which). The chain links TRBV3-1 to TRBJ2-7, with TRBD1 identical over 8 bases. The CDR3, as DNA: TGTGCCAGCAGCAATGGACAGGGTACCTACGAGCAGTACTTC. Translation gives CASSNGQGTYEQYF.